The 23 T cell receptor beta chains listed next were all sequenced from one sample in a study of CD8 T cells in ankylosing spondylitis. TCRdb re-called the 5' RACE reads through MiXCR, storing one row per CDR3 protein. The sample yields roughly 120,000 distinct CDR3 sequences, approximately 15% seen once. The sample was blood, either unsorted or a sorted T cell fraction (not recorded which). The receptor set was obtained from a female donor with ankylosing spondylitis or in good health (not recorded which).

As concerns this clonotype: A much larger clone differs from this one at a single base, so this may be a read error. The chain joins TRBV7-8 to TRBJ2-2; D is unresolved. This CDR3 contains 15 residues. Germline V gene sequence: CDR1 SGHVS, CDR2 FQNEAQ. V was cut by 3 bases and J by 2 bases, with 10 bases left in between. The CDR3 sequence: CASSFANPNTGELFF. The CDR3 DNA reads TGTGCCAGCAGCTTCGCTAACCCCAACACCGGGGAGCTGTTTTTT.

The chain carries TRBV11-2 and TRBJ1-6; D gene ambiguous. Germline CDR1 reads SGHAT; CDR2 reads FQNNGV. The germline V and J ends were trimmed by 5 bases and 9 bases, with 8 bases remaining between them. The CDR3 covers 12 residues. The CDR3 DNA sequence: TGTGCCAGCAGCCAAATAGGTTCACCCCTCCACTTT. Its protein is CASSQIGSPLHF.

This sequence joins TRBV25-1 and TRBJ2-1, with 10 bases identical to TRBD1. The CDR3 has 14 amino acids. Germline assignment: CDR1 MGHDK and CDR2 SYGVNS. Trimming took 5 bases from V and 6 from J; bases not matched to a gene: 4. The CDR3 sequence: CASSRTGGSNEQFF. CDR3 coding DNA: TGTGCCAGCAGTAGGACAGGGGGGTCCAATGAGCAGTTCTTC.

The chain has TRBV7-2 and TRBJ1-4; TRBD1 is a possible D gene (5 bases). Trimming shortened V by 5 bases and J by 4 bases, and 14 bases separated the two germline ends. Germline lookup yields CDR1 SGHTA and CDR2 FQGNSA. The CDR3 totals 15 residues. As DNA, the CDR3 is TGTGCCAGCAGCAAAGGACGGGGGTTTAATGAAAAACTGTTTTTT. It codes for CASSKGRGFNEKLFF.

This chain joins TRBV28 and TRBJ2-3; D not certain. Germline V gene sequence: CDR1 MDHEN, CDR2 SYDVKM. V lost 3 bases, J lost 5 bases, and 6 bases lay in between. The CDR3 runs 12 residues. The CDR3 region has the DNA TGTGCCAGCAGTTTTCCCCGAGATACGCAGTATTTT. Amino acids: CASSFPRDTQYF.

In this sample, this clonotype turned up many times. V and J are TRBV20-1 and TRBJ2-5; 14 bases match TRBD2. V shed 6 bases and J 2 bases; nucleotides not matched to a gene: 5. This CDR3 spans 15 amino acids. Germline values: CDR1 DFQATT, CDR2 SNEGSKA (reference sequence). The CDR3 DNA reads TGCAGTGCCCGACTAGCGGGGGGGCGGCAAGAGACCCAGTACTTC. Translating it yields CSARLAGGRQETQYF.

This clonotype occurred a few times. The V call is TRBV7-3, the J call TRBJ2-2, with TRBD1 matching 9 bases. This CDR3 has 15 residues. Trimming removed 5 bases from V and 8 bases from J; junction bases left unmatched: 9. Germline V CDR1 and CDR2: SGHTA, FQGTGA. For the CDR3, the DNA is TGTGCCAGCAGCATCCTTGGACAGGGGTCGGGGGAGCTGTTTTTT. This gives the protein CASSILGQGSGELFF.

This clonotype was seen a few times. The gene calls are TRBV7-8 and TRBJ1-6, with D perhaps TRBD1 (5 bases). V shed 5 bases and J shed 5 bases, with 10 bases lying between them. Per the germline V gene, CDR1 is SGHVS and CDR2 is FQNEAQ. The CDR3 covers 14 residues. As DNA, the CDR3 is TGTGCCAGCAGCACCCGGGGGAATAATTCACCCCTCCACTTT. Its protein is CASSTRGNNSPLHF.

This clonotype was observed a few times. The V call is TRBV6-1, the J call TRBJ2-1; 12 bases align to TRBD2. J lost 5 bases, V lost 6 bases, and 8 bases had no gene match. The CDR3 runs 16 residues. Germline V gene data show CDR1 as MNHNS and CDR2 as SASEGT. The CDR3 sequence is CASRKTSGGPHNEQFF. CDR3 DNA sequence: TGTGCCAGCAGAAAAACTAGCGGGGGGCCCCACAATGAGCAGTTCTTC.

This clonotype appeared many times. The chain has TRBV12-3 or TRBV12-4 and TRBJ2-7; tentatively, D is TRBD1 or TRBD2 (5 bases each). The CDR3 is 14 amino acids. The V gene lost 5 bases and the J gene lost 1 base, with 12 bases spanning the gap. The CDR3 is CASSPRDGSYEQYF. The CDR3, as DNA: TGTGCCAGCAGTCCCCGGGACGGATCCTACGAGCAGTACTTC.

The V and J genes are TRBV5-1 and TRBJ2-1; D is possibly TRBD1 (5 bases). CDR1 is SGHRS, CDR2 YFSETQ, per germline. This CDR3 region has 14 residues. Trimming removed 6 bases from V and 8 bases from J, with 18 bases in between. CDR3 amino acids: CASTPGRAQYEQFF. DNA of the CDR3: TGCGCCAGCACCCCTGGCAGGGCGCAATATGAGCAGTTCTTC.

The sample holds many counts of this clonotype. The chain employs TRBV28 and TRBJ2-2, with D perhaps matching TRBD1 or TRBD2 (5 bases each). Per germline, CDR1 MDHEN and CDR2 SYDVKM. V was cut by 10 bases and J by 1 base, with 13 bases left in between. The CDR3 length is 14 residues. CDR3 residues: CATEGSLNTGELFF. Written as DNA, the CDR3 is TGTGCCACCGAGGGGTCCCTGAACACCGGGGAGCTGTTTTTT.

At least ten counts were recorded for this clonotype. The J gene is TRBJ2-5, the V gene TRBV12-3 or TRBV12-4, with D hard to call. The CDR3 contains 17 residues. Trimming removed 6 bases at V and 2 bases at J, with 22 bases between. The CDR3 protein is CASSRRTPIKGQETQYF. The CDR3 DNA reads TGTGCCAGCAGCCGTCGGACCCCCATTAAGGGTCAAGAGACCCAGTACTTC.

In this sample, this clonotype turned up a few times. This chain joins TRBV5-1 and TRBJ2-3; 8 nucleotides align to TRBD2. V trimming: 1 base; J trimming: 0 bases; junction bases outside the gene matches: 1. Germline lookup yields CDR1 SGHRS and CDR2 YFSETQ. CDR3 length equals 15 residues. The chain's CDR3 is CASSLSSGSTDTQYF. CDR3 nucleotides: TGCGCCAGCAGCTTGTCTAGCGGGAGCACAGATACGCAGTATTTT.

This clonotype was detected ten times or more. V usage is TRBV7-9 and J usage is TRBJ2-2, with D possibly being TRBD1 (6 bases). Germline loops: CDR1 SEHNR, CDR2 FQNEAQ (reference sequence). V was shortened by 3 bases and J by 1 base, with 12 bases between the two germline ends. This CDR3 has 16 amino acids. The CDR3 loop is CASSFYGTKNTGELFF. CDR3 bases: TGTGCCAGCAGCTTCTATGGGACAAAGAACACCGGGGAGCTGTTTTTT.

This clonotype was counted ten times or more. The chain recombines TRBV2 with TRBJ2-1, with D perhaps matching TRBD2 (6 bases). The germline V and J ends were trimmed by 4 bases and 7 bases, with 20 bases remaining between them. Germline CDR1 is SNHLY and CDR2 is FYNNEI. The CDR3 runs to 16 residues. The CDR3 loop is CASSAQEGISSNEQFF. For the CDR3, the DNA is TGTGCCAGCAGTGCCCAGGAGGGCATAAGTAGTAATGAGCAGTTCTTC. Full variable domain (outside the CDR3, taken from reference TRBV2 and TRBJ2-1): EPEVTQTPSHQVTQMGQEVILRCVPISNHLYFYWYRQILGQKVEFLVSFYNNEISEKSEIFDDQFSVERPDGSNFTLKIRSTKLEDSAMYFCASSAQEGISSNEQFFGPGTRLTVL.

In this sample, this clonotype turned up many times. The rearrangement links TRBV20-1 to TRBJ1-2; maybe TRBD1 (5 bases). The CDR3 consists of 12 residues. Germline loops: CDR1 DFQATT, CDR2 SNEGSKA (reference sequence). Trimming took 4 bases from V and 3 from J, leaving 9 bases between them. This CDR3 is CSAISGDYGYTF. For the CDR3, the DNA is TGCAGTGCTATCTCGGGGGACTATGGCTACACCTTC.

This clonotype was found many times. The chain couples TRBV12-3 or TRBV12-4 to TRBJ2-7; 7 bases are a match to TRBD1. The ends lost 7 bases at V and 4 bases at J; junction bases unmatched: 10. There are 14 residues in the CDR3. DNA of the CDR3: TGTGCCAGCACAATCGAGGGGGCGAAGTACGAGCAGTACTTC. Translated, it gives CASTIEGAKYEQYF.

This clonotype has just a few counts. The chain combines TRBV5-1 with TRBJ2-3; D gene ambiguous. Germline V gene sequence: CDR1 SGHRS, CDR2 YFSETQ. This CDR3 has 16 amino acids. Trimming left V 0 bases short and J 3 bases short, with 14 bases between. The CDR3 region has the DNA TGCGCCAGCAGCTTGGGCCACGAGGTCAGGACAGATACGCAGTATTTT. Its protein is CASSLGHEVRTDTQYF.

The sample holds many counts of this clonotype. The chain joins TRBV12-3 or TRBV12-4 to TRBJ2-4, with D perhaps TRBD2 (5 bases). V dropped 3 bases and J dropped 9 bases, with 9 bases sitting between them. This CDR3 is built from 12 residues. DNA for the CDR3: TGTGCCAGCAGTTTGGAGGAATCCATTCAGTACTTC. Translating gives CASSLEESIQYF.

With respect to this clonotype: A much larger clonotype is one base distant, so this may be a read error. The chain joins TRBV3-1 to TRBJ2-7, with TRBD2 identical over 14 bases. This CDR3 is 17 amino acids long. Germline-derived CDR1 and CDR2 are LGHDT and YNNKEL (reference sequence). The CDR3 reads CASSQTGLAGVSCEQYF. DNA for the CDR3: TGTGCCAGCAGCCAAACGGGACTAGCGGGGGTCTCCTGCGAGCAGTACTTC.

This clonotype was counted ten times or more. The chain combines TRBV11-2 with TRBJ1-6; no firm D call. Germline V gene data show CDR1 as SGHAT and CDR2 as FQNNGV. Trimming left V 6 bases short and J 1 base short, with 10 bases between. The CDR3 sequence is 15 residues long. The chain's CDR3 is CASSPRVSYNSPLHF. The DNA for the CDR3 is TGTGCCAGCAGTCCTAGGGTTTCCTATAATTCACCCCTCCACTTT.

This sequence joins TRBV5-4 and TRBJ2-5; D unclear. V was clipped by 0 bases and J by 1 base, with 10 bases between them. In germline, CDR1 is SGHNT, CDR2 YYREEE (reference sequence). This CDR3 region has 15 residues. CDR3 amino acids: CASSLDSGPQETQYF. CDR3 in DNA: TGTGCCAGCAGCTTGGACTCTGGCCCCCAAGAGACCCAGTACTTC. Full variable domain (outside the CDR3, taken from reference TRBV5-4 and TRBJ2-5): ETGVTQSPTHLIKTRGQQVTLRCSSQSGHNTVSWYQQALGQGPQFIFQYYREEENGRGNFPPRFSGLQFPNYSSELNVNALELDDSALYLCASSLDSGPQETQYFGPGTRLLVL.